This passage covers 7 T cell receptor beta chains from one sample sequenced in a study of blood T cell repertoires in COVID-19. Repertoires were generated with immunoSEQ multiplex PCR, while TCRdb's copy carries only in-frame clones and drops some. Found here are about 220,000 clones, about 88% of them singletons; the top ten hold around 2.9%. The sample was peripheral blood. These receptors were taken from a man between 45 and 60 years old who had recovered from COVID-19.

The gene calls are TRBV7-9 and TRBJ1-1, with D perhaps TRBD1 (6 bases). This CDR3 contains 14 residues. V lost 4 bases, J lost 4 bases, and 13 bases lay in between. Germline lookup yields CDR1 SEHNR and CDR2 FQNEAQ (reference sequence). The CDR3 loop is CASSWTQGGTEAFF. Here the CDR3 DNA reads TGTGCCAGCAGCTGGACACAGGGTGGCACTGAAGCTTTCTTT.

A single count supports this clone. The chain employs TRBV28 and TRBJ1-4, with 8 nucleotides matching TRBD1. Germline trimming cut 6 bases from V and 8 bases from J; bases unmatched to any gene: 8. The CDR3 is 14 residues long. Germline loops: CDR1 MDHEN, CDR2 SYDVKM. The CDR3 protein is CASRHQGAEEKLFF. The CDR3 nucleotides are TGTGCCAGCAGACATCAGGGGGCGGAAGAAAAACTGTTTTTT. Full variable domain (missing parts from reference TRBV28 and TRBJ1-4): DVKVTQSSRYLVKRTGEKVFLECVQDMDHENMFWYRQDPGLGLRLIYFSYDVKMKEKGDIPEGYSVSREKKERFSLILESASTNQTSMYLCASRHQGAEEKLFFGSGTQLSVL.

The chain has TRBV29-1 and TRBJ2-1, with D perhaps matching TRBD2 (6 bases). Germline-derived CDR1 and CDR2 are SQVTM and ANQGSEA. CDR3 length: 17 residues. With 5 bases removed from V and 3 bases from J, the gap between germline ends came to 23 bases. The chain's CDR3 is CSVPPSEGAEIYNEQFF. The CDR3 DNA follows: TGCAGCGTTCCCCCTTCGGAGGGAGCGGAAATCTACAATGAGCAGTTCTTC.

This chain connects TRBV11-3 to TRBJ2-2; 7 nucleotides agree with TRBD1. J was trimmed by 1 base and V by 2 bases; bases with no gene match: 4. Germline V lookup: CDR1 SGHNT, CDR2 YENEEA. CDR3 length equals 16 residues. Here the CDR3 DNA reads TGTGCCAGCAGCTTAAGGACAGGAATGAACACCGGGGAGCTGTTTTTT. Amino acid sequence: CASSLRTGMNTGELFF.

The chain is built from TRBV11-2 and TRBJ2-1; unclear D gene. Germline V CDR1 and CDR2: SGHAT, FQNNGV. CDR3 size: 14 residues. The germline V and J ends were trimmed by 3 bases and 2 bases, with 8 bases remaining between them. CDR3 nucleotides: TGTGCCAGCAGCTTCGGCGGAACCTACAATGAGCAGTTCTTC. Translated: CASSFGGTYNEQFF.

This chain connects TRBV28 to TRBJ2-7; 11 bases match TRBD2. The CDR3 loop spans 14 amino acids. CDR1 and CDR2 (germline): MDHEN, SYDVKM. Trimming at V came to 6 bases and at J to 6 bases, leaving 7 bases not matched to a gene. The CDR3 sequence: CASRIAGGYGEQYF. CDR3 in DNA: TGTGCCAGCAGGATAGCGGGAGGGTATGGCGAGCAGTACTTC.

The J gene is TRBJ2-7, the V gene TRBV7-9; TRBD2 matches 10 bases. After removal of 0 bases from V and 2 bases from J, the junction contained 4 bases not matched to a gene. The CDR3 loop spans 16 amino acids. Germline CDR1 is SEHNR and CDR2 is FQNEAQ (reference sequence). As DNA, the CDR3 is TGTGCCAGCAGCTTAGCGGGGCTAGCGGGGGCCTACGAGCAGTACTTC. Its protein product is CASSLAGLAGAYEQYF.